This T cell receptor beta chain was profiled in a study of blood T cell repertoires in COVID-19. Recruitment covered about two dozen US areas and drew participants whose ages spanned about 18 to 100 years. Participant-reported clinical history was the basis for cohort assignment. Assay used: immunoSEQ multiplex PCR; TCRdb lists only in-frame clones, some missing. The table has 500,000 or so clones, roughly 87% seen once. The source of this sequence is a woman younger than 35 who had recovered from COVID-19. Source material: PBMCs or T cells enriched from blood (not recorded which).

The CDR3 spells CASSHTGADTGELFF. The DNA for the CDR3 is TGCGCCAGCAGCCATACAGGGGCGGACACCGGGGAGCTGTTTTTT. This chain links TRBV4-1 with TRBJ2-2; 7 positions agree with TRBD1. The CDR3 has 15 residues. From germline, CDR1 is MGHRA and CDR2 YSYEKL. The ends lost 3 bases at V and 3 bases at J; junction bases unmatched: 4.